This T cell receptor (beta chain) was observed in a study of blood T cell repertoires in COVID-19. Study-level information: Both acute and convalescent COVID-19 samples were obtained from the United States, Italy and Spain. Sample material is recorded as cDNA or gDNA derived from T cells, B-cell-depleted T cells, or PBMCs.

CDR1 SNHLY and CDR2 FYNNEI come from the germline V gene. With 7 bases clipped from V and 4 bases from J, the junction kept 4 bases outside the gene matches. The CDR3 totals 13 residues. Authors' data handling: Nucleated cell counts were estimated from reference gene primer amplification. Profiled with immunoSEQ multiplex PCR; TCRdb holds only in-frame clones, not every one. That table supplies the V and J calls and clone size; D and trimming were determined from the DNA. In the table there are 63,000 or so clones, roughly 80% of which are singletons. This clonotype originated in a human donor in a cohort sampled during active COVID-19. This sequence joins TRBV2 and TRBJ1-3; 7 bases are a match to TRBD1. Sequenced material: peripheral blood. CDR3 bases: TGTGCCAGCACCGAAGGGGGCGGAAACACCATATATTTT. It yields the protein CASTEGGGNTIYF.